This entry lists 32 T cell receptor beta chains sequenced from one sample in a study of T-cell reconstitution after alpha-beta-depleted transplantation in children. Preparation of the TCRbeta library involved a method that used unique molecular identifiers. TCRdb reprocessed the PCR reads with MiXCR, giving one entry per CDR3 protein. The table includes about 440,000 distinct CDR3 sequences, around 46% detected once. Material: PBMCs, obtained before TCRalphabeta/CD19-depleted stem cell transplant. These receptors all stem from a girl aged 2 to 10 with aplastic anemia, due to receive a stem cell transplant.

The rearrangement links TRBV19 to TRBJ2-7, with no clear D. This CDR3 is 13 amino acids long. V was clipped by 2 bases and J by 2 bases, with 7 bases between them. CDR1 LNHDA and CDR2 SQIVND come from the germline V gene (reference sequence). The CDR3 protein is CASSISQTYEQYF. The CDR3 DNA sequence: TGTGCCAGTAGTATAAGCCAGACCTACGAGCAGTACTTC.

The chain links TRBV24-1 to TRBJ2-3, with TRBD2 identical over 7 bases. The germline V gene has CDR1 KGHDR and CDR2 SFDVKD. The CDR3 covers 14 residues. V shed 4 bases and J 6 bases; nucleotides not matched to a gene: 6. CDR3 sequence: CATSEWGGKDTQYF. In nucleotides, the CDR3 is TGTGCCACCAGTGAGTGGGGGGGGAAGGATACGCAGTATTTT.

This sequence joins TRBV30 and TRBJ1-1, with D perhaps matching TRBD1 (6 bases). Germline V gives CDR1 GTSNPN, CDR2 SVGIG (reference sequence). Trimming took 5 bases from V and 8 from J, leaving 12 bases between them. This CDR3 comprises 11 residues. The CDR3 is CAWASQGEAFF. DNA for the CDR3: TGTGCCTGGGCCTCACAGGGAGAAGCTTTCTTT. Full variable domain (rest looked up from reference TRBV30 and TRBJ1-1): SQTIHQWPATLVQPVGSPLSLECTVEGTSNPNLYWYRQAAGRGLQLLFYSVGIGQISSEVPQNLSASRPQDRQFILSSKKLLLSDSGFYLCAWASQGEAFFGQGTRLTVV.

This clonotype turned up a few times. The J gene is TRBJ2-3, the V gene TRBV7-6; TRBD2 matches at 12 bases. This CDR3 spans 15 amino acids. After removal of 5 bases from V and 5 bases from J, the junction contained 5 bases not matched to a gene. Germline-derived CDR1 and CDR2 are SGHVS and FNYEAQ. CDR3 protein: CASSTTSGRGDTQYF. In nucleotides, the CDR3 is TGTGCCAGCAGCACGACTAGCGGGAGAGGAGATACGCAGTATTTT. The full variable domain, with the rest looked up from reference TRBV7-6 and TRBJ2-3, is GAGVSQSPRYKVTKRGQDVALRCDPISGHVSLYWYRQALGQGPEFLTYFNYEAQQDKSGLPNDRFSAERPEGSISTLTIQRTEQRDSAMYRCASSTTSGRGDTQYFGPGTRLTVL.

The genes are TRBV18 and TRBJ1-2, with D hard to call. V shed 2 bases and J shed 5 bases, with 6 bases lying between them. The length of the CDR3 is 12 residues. The germline gives CDR1 KGHSH, CDR2 LQKENI. CDR3 protein: CASSPEQYGYTF. In DNA, the CDR3 is TGTGCCAGCTCACCAGAACAGTATGGCTACACCTTC. The full variable domain, completed using reference TRBV18 and TRBJ1-2, is NAGVMQNPRHLVRRRGQEARLRCSPMKGHSHVYWYRQLPEEGLKFMVYLQKENIIDESGMPKERFSAEFPKEGPSILRIQQVVRGDSAAYFCASSPEQYGYTFGSGTRLTVV.

CDR3 sequence reads: CASSDSLGLSGYTF. CDR3 in DNA: TGTGCCAGCAGTGACTCGCTGGGACTAAGTGGCTACACCTTC. The chain couples TRBV6-4 to TRBJ1-2; weak D call: TRBD1 (5 bases). The CDR3 is made up of 14 amino acids. V lost 0 bases and J lost 7, with 12 bases in between. Germline CDR1 MRHNA, CDR2 SNTAGT.

This clonotype was counted only a few times. J is TRBJ2-1 and V is TRBV20-1; the match to TRBD2 covers 10 bases. The CDR3 sequence is 14 residues long. With V trimmed by 7 bases and J by 6 bases, 9 bases remained unmatched. Germline CDR1 reads DFQATT; CDR2 reads SNEGSKA (reference sequence). The CDR3 bases are TGCAGTGTTACCGGGACTAGCGTTATCAATGAGCAGTTCTTC. The encoded protein is CSVTGTSVINEQFF.

The chain has TRBV20-1 and TRBJ2-1; 8 nucleotides line up with TRBD2. After removal of 3 bases from V and 4 bases from J, the junction contained 2 bases not matched to a gene. The germline V gene has CDR1 DFQATT and CDR2 SNEGSKA (reference sequence). The length of the CDR3 is 13 residues. CDR3 amino acids: CSARSGGYNEQFF. DNA of the CDR3: TGCAGTGCTAGGAGCGGGGGATACAATGAGCAGTTCTTC.

The rearrangement links TRBV24-1 to TRBJ2-3, with D possibly being TRBD1 (6 bases). V gave up 4 bases and J gave up 2 bases, with 15 bases separating them. The germline V gene has CDR1 KGHDR and CDR2 SFDVKD. The CDR3 runs 16 residues. For the CDR3, the DNA is TGTGCCACCAGTGACTCCGGGACATATAACACAGATACGCAGTATTTT. It translates to CATSDSGTYNTDTQYF.

This clonotype was detected once. The chain combines TRBV27 with TRBJ2-7; TRBD2 agrees at 10 bases. Germline CDR1 is MNHEY and CDR2 is SMNVEV (reference sequence). J was trimmed by 3 bases and V by 5 bases; bases with no gene match: 16. The CDR3 is made up of 18 amino acids. Here the CDR3 reads CASSPGGSGGPAVYEQYF. In DNA form, the CDR3 reads TGTGCCAGCAGTCCCGGAGGTAGCGGGGGGCCAGCGGTCTACGAGCAGTACTTC.

The gene calls are TRBV6-5 and TRBJ1-2, with D perhaps matching TRBD1 (6 bases). Trimming took off 0 bases at V and 3 bases at J, with 11 bases between the two ends. The length of the CDR3 is 15 residues. CDR1 MNHEY and CDR2 SVGAGI come from the germline V gene. CDR3 loop: CASSYSSYRDYGYTF. The DNA for the CDR3 is TGTGCCAGCAGTTACTCGAGTTACAGGGACTATGGCTACACCTTC.

The chain links TRBV7-6 to TRBJ2-1, with 9 nucleotides matching TRBD1. The germline V gene has CDR1 SGHVS and CDR2 FNYEAQ. The CDR3 runs 15 residues. Trimming at V came to 3 bases and at J to 9 bases, leaving 9 bases not matched to a gene. In DNA, the CDR3 is TGTGCCAGCAGCTTCCGGGACAGGGAGGAGGCTGAGCAGTTCTTC. Protein: CASSFRDREEAEQFF. Combining the CDR3 with reference TRBV7-6 and TRBJ2-1 gives the whole variable domain GAGVSQSPRYKVTKRGQDVALRCDPISGHVSLYWYRQALGQGPEFLTYFNYEAQQDKSGLPNDRFSAERPEGSISTLTIQRTEQRDSAMYRCASSFRDREEAEQFFGPGTRLTVL.

The rearrangement links TRBV20-1 to TRBJ1-1, with D uncertain. The CDR3 has 12 amino acids. V dropped 1 base and J dropped 2 bases, with 5 bases sitting between them. From germline, CDR1 is DFQATT and CDR2 SNEGSKA (reference sequence). Written as DNA, the CDR3 is TGCAGTGCTAGAGCCGAAAACACTGAAGCTTTCTTT. Its protein product is CSARAENTEAFF.

This chain uses TRBV15 with TRBJ1-5; D gene ambiguous. The length of the CDR3 is 14 residues. V lost 1 base to trimming and J lost 7 bases, with 11 bases between them. The germline V gene encodes CDR1 LNHNV and CDR2 YYDKDF (reference sequence). The CDR3 sequence: CATSRVLGFQPQHF. CDR3 nucleotide sequence: TGTGCCACCAGCAGAGTCTTGGGATTCCAGCCCCAGCATTTT.

V usage is TRBV28 and J usage is TRBJ2-1; 12 positions agree with TRBD2. Unmatched junction bases numbered 7, after V lost 2 bases and J lost 11 bases. The CDR3 length is 15 residues. Germline CDR1 is MDHEN and CDR2 is SYDVKM. The CDR3 nucleotides read TGTGCCAGCAGTTTAATGACTAGCGGGAGTTCCAAGCAGTTCTTC. Its protein is CASSLMTSGSSKQFF.

This clonotype was observed a handful of times. This chain's CDR3 is CAISGPGTGTPEAFF. In DNA, the CDR3 is TGTGCCATCAGTGGTCCCGGGACAGGGACCCCTGAAGCTTTCTTT. This rearrangement joins TRBV10-3 to TRBJ1-1; 9 bases fit TRBD1. The CDR3 spans 15 residues. CDR1 is ENHRY and CDR2 is SYGVKD in the germline V gene. After removal of 4 bases from V and 6 bases from J, the junction contained 9 bases not matched to a gene.

This clonotype was found many times. This rearrangement joins TRBV5-1 to TRBJ1-1, with D uncertain. Trimming stripped 6 bases from V and 1 base from J, with 13 bases between. The CDR3 loop spans 14 amino acids. CDR1 SGHRS and CDR2 YFSETQ come from the germline V gene. CDR3: CASTSRPGNTEAFF. CDR3 nucleotides: TGCGCCAGCACCTCCCGGCCCGGGAACACTGAAGCTTTCTTT.

The J gene is TRBJ2-5, the V gene TRBV5-5; a weak D match, TRBD2 (5 bases). Per the germline V gene, CDR1 is SGHKS and CDR2 is YYEKEE (reference sequence). The CDR3 length is 15 residues. With 0 bases removed from V and 0 bases from J, the gap between germline ends came to 9 bases. The CDR3 DNA reads as TGTGCCAGCAGCTTGGCCGAGCGGAACCAAGAGACCCAGTACTTC. It is translated as CASSLAERNQETQYF.

This clonotype was seen once. The chain links TRBV10-3 to TRBJ2-3; the D gene is possibly TRBD2 (5 bases). The CDR3 is 13 amino acids. Trimming pared 10 bases from V and 4 bases from J, leaving 15 bases between. Germline values: CDR1 ENHRY, CDR2 SYGVKD. The CDR3 loop is CATLGRAADTQYF. CDR3 nucleotides: TGTGCCACACTCGGGCGAGCGGCAGATACGCAGTATTTT.

This clonotype was counted a few times. The chain recombines TRBV20-1 with TRBJ2-3; D possibly corresponds to TRBD2 (5 bases). CDR1 DFQATT and CDR2 SNEGSKA come from the germline V gene (reference sequence). The CDR3 is 16 amino acids. V was clipped by 5 bases and J by 2 bases, with 20 bases between them. CDR3 sequence: CSAEGWVRTATDTQYF. Written as DNA, the CDR3 is TGCAGTGCTGAGGGTTGGGTGCGGACTGCCACAGATACGCAGTATTTT.

The chain combines TRBV10-3 with TRBJ1-2; no clear D. Germline V gene lookup returns CDR1 ENHRY and CDR2 SYGVKD. With 5 bases removed from V and 1 base from J, the gap between germline ends came to 5 bases. This CDR3 region has 12 residues. The CDR3, as DNA: TGTGCCATCAGTCAACTTAACTATGGCTACACCTTC. This gives the protein CAISQLNYGYTF.

This clonotype was seen ten or more times. V is TRBV7-2 and J is TRBJ2-3; D may be TRBD2 (5 bases). This CDR3 comprises 16 residues. Germline loops: CDR1 SGHTA, CDR2 FQGNSA. Trimming cost V 5 bases and J 4 bases, with 19 bases left between them. CDR3 residues: CASSPLVAEGADTQYF. The CDR3 coding sequence is TGTGCCAGCAGCCCCCTCGTGGCCGAGGGCGCAGATACGCAGTATTTT.

This clonotype was seen more than once but under ten times. The chain carries TRBV6-5 and TRBJ1-1, with D tentatively TRBD1 (5 bases). V lost 10 bases and J 9 bases, leaving 21 bases between the germline ends. Germline V gives CDR1 MNHEY, CDR2 SVGAGI. CDR3 length: 13 residues. The CDR3 DNA follows: TGTGCCACTGTATACTTCGGGACCAGCCAAGCTTTCTTT. Its translation is CATVYFGTSQAFF.

The rearrangement joins TRBV4-1 to TRBJ1-1, with 9 bases aligning to TRBD1. V lost 1 base and J lost 4; bases outside the gene matches: 7. Germline CDR1 is MGHRA and CDR2 is YSYEKL. This CDR3 comprises 16 residues. CDR3: CASSQGDRVGSTEAFF. In DNA form, the CDR3 reads TGCGCCAGCAGCCAAGGGGACAGGGTCGGTAGCACTGAAGCTTTCTTT.

The chain recombines TRBV6-1 with TRBJ2-7; no clear D. The CDR3 length is 14 residues. V dropped 5 bases and J dropped 3 bases, with 14 bases sitting between them. Per the germline V gene, CDR1 is MNHNS and CDR2 is SASEGT. CDR3 nucleotides: TGTGCCAGCAGTCCGTCTTCGGCCCTCTACGAGCAGTACTTC. Its translation is CASSPSSALYEQYF.

This clonotype was observed many times. This sequence joins TRBV29-1 and TRBJ2-7; the match to TRBD1 covers 9 bases. The CDR3 is 11 residues long. Germline CDR1 is SQVTM and CDR2 is ANQGSEA. After removal of 7 bases from V and 6 bases from J, the junction contained 4 bases not matched to a gene. CDR3 nucleotides: TGCAGCGCCGACAGGGGGGGCGAGCAGTACTTC. Residues: CSADRGGEQYF.

There are a few counts of this clonotype. CDR3 sequence (DNA): TGTGCCAGCAGCCCCCAGGTAGCGGGCTCCTACGAGCAGTACTTC. Protein: CASSPQVAGSYEQYF. The V and J genes are TRBV7-2 and TRBJ2-7, with 7 bases lining up with TRBD2. The germline CDR1 and CDR2 sequences are SGHTA and FQGNSA. J was trimmed by 0 bases and V by 5 bases; bases with no gene match: 7. This CDR3 is 15 amino acids long.

The chain couples TRBV30 to TRBJ1-5; TRBD1 aligns across 9 bases. After removal of 6 bases from V and 4 bases from J, the junction contained 10 bases not matched to a gene. This CDR3 is 15 amino acids long. Germline V gene sequence: CDR1 GTSNPN, CDR2 SVGIG (reference sequence). The CDR3 nucleotides read TGTGCCTGCCAACACGGACAGGGGTTAAATCAGCCCCAGCATTTT. Translating gives CACQHGQGLNQPQHF. The full variable domain, completed using reference TRBV30 and TRBJ1-5, is SQTIHQWPATLVQPVGSPLSLECTVEGTSNPNLYWYRQAAGRGLQLLFYSVGIGQISSEVPQNLSASRPQDRQFILSSKKLLLSDSGFYLCACQHGQGLNQPQHFGDGTRLSIL.

This sequence joins TRBV29-1 and TRBJ2-3; TRBD1 might be the D (5 bases). Germline loops: CDR1 SQVTM, CDR2 ANQGSEA. The V and J ends lost 4 bases and 10 bases respectively, with 15 bases between them. CDR3 length: 12 amino acids. The CDR3 sequence is CSVVAIQGAQYF. In nucleotides, the CDR3 is TGCAGCGTTGTAGCCATTCAAGGGGCGCAGTATTTT.

This clonotype was observed at least ten times. This chain joins TRBV12-3 or TRBV12-4 and TRBJ2-7, with D perhaps being TRBD1 or TRBD2 (7 bases each). The CDR3 is 16 residues long. V lost 2 bases, J lost 2 bases, and 16 bases lay in between. The CDR3 nucleotides are TGTGCCAGCAGTTTACGGGGGAGGGGGCCTACCTACGAGCAGTACTTC. Its protein product is CASSLRGRGPTYEQYF.

This clonotype has more than one count but fewer than ten. The rearrangement uses TRBV29-1 and TRBJ1-1; D may be TRBD1 (6 bases). The CDR3 is 13 residues long. V was shortened by 7 bases and J by 3 bases, with 15 bases between the two germline ends. Germline CDR1 is SQVTM and CDR2 is ANQGSEA. The CDR3 sequence: CSAYTGFYTEAFF. In DNA form, the CDR3 reads TGCAGCGCCTATACAGGGTTTTACACTGAAGCTTTCTTT.

The chain combines TRBV7-9 with TRBJ2-5; D is ambiguous. The CDR3 spans 14 residues. Germline assignment: CDR1 SEHNR and CDR2 FQNEAQ (reference sequence). Between the trimmed V and J ends, which lost 4 bases and 2 bases, there was a span of 11 bases. The CDR3 DNA reads as TGTGCCAGCAGCTCAGTGGGCCTACAAGAGACCCAGTACTTC. It is translated as CASSSVGLQETQYF.